The 3 T cell receptor beta chains reported below all come from one sample, sequenced in a study of shared clonotypes between healthy human individuals. Using immunoSEQ multiplex PCR, the repertoire was profiled, and TCRdb retains in-frame clones only, with some absent. Here the sample spans roughly 1 million clones, around four fifths being singletons. Input material: memory CD4+ T cells sorted from blood. Subset reported: CD45RA-negative fraction. These receptors all stem from a young man in good health.

This rearrangement joins TRBV30 to TRBJ1-5; D is uncertain. The CDR3 loop spans 13 amino acids. V was shortened by 5 bases and J by 0 bases, with 8 bases between the two germline ends. Germline V gene lookup returns CDR1 GTSNPN and CDR2 SVGIG (reference sequence). CDR3 coding DNA: TGTGCCTGGGCGGAGAATAGCAATCAGCCCCAGCATTTT. This sequence encodes CAWAENSNQPQHF.

This clone has more than one count but fewer than ten. The chain employs TRBV2 and TRBJ2-1, with 7 positions matching TRBD2. This CDR3 spans 13 amino acids. Germline V lookup: CDR1 SNHLY, CDR2 FYNNEI. With 6 bases clipped from V and 8 bases from J, the junction kept 7 bases outside the gene matches. CDR3 protein: CASRRGSTDEQFF. DNA of the CDR3: TGTGCCAGCAGGCGGGGGAGCACGGATGAGCAGTTCTTC.

The genes are TRBV28 and TRBJ2-7; 14 positions match TRBD2. The CDR3 is 15 amino acids. Germline V gene lookup returns CDR1 MDHEN and CDR2 SYDVKM. The junction had 3 bases not matched to a gene; V was cut back by 5 bases and J by 3 bases. The CDR3 DNA is TGTGCCAGCAGTGGACTAGCGGGGGGAAGCTACGAGCAGTACTTC. It codes for CASSGLAGGSYEQYF.